The clone carrying this TCR beta chain was counted once. No antigen is known for it. Each TCR beta cDNA library carried unique molecular identifiers. TCRdb itself ran the PCR reads through MiXCR, one entry per CDR3 protein. The sample holds hundreds of thousands of distinct CDR3 sequences, just under 30% seen once. The data derive from a study of post-analysis software for immune sequencing data. V dropped 0 bases and J dropped 5 bases, with 10 bases sitting between them. The CDR3 is made up of 15 amino acids. Germline V lookup: CDR1 MNHEY, CDR2 SMNVEV (reference sequence). Whole-study results and caveats: There were five or six TRBV segments more frequent in patients than controls, and TRBV5-6, TRBV5-1 and TRBV20-1 were among them.

This clonotype originated in a girl aged 10-17 years with multiple sclerosis. The chain joins TRBV27 to TRBJ2-2; TRBD1 or TRBD2 may be the D gene (6 bases each). The material sequenced was blood. The CDR3 reads CASSLSPGATGELFF. The CDR3 nucleotides are TGTGCCAGCAGTTTATCCCCGGGGGCGACCGGGGAGCTGTTTTTT.